The 5 T cell receptor beta chains below come from one sample, sequenced in a study of shared T cell receptors in the human thymus (dated by TCRdb to the early 2020s). The protocol used for the library was the immunoSEQ multiplex PCR assay. The clones in this table, taken by TCRdb from immuneACCESS, are in-frame only. Not every clone is retained; where verified, under half of the shortfall comes from an unresolved V gene, and the cause of the rest is unknown. This sample lists 650,000 to 950,000 clones; around 85% were detected once. The ten largest clones capture over 0.008% of the sample. This same sample was also taken into another study, of human thymus T cells.

Sequencing was performed on thymocytes. Receptors originate from a girl less than two years old with a congenital heart defect. Donor details come from another sample of the same person, matched by shared clones.

This chain links TRBV4-3 with TRBJ2-3; 7 bases fit TRBD1. This CDR3 comprises 16 residues. The V and J ends lost 0 bases and 4 bases, in that order; junction bases with no gene match: 7. From germline, CDR1 is LGHNA and CDR2 YSLEER. The CDR3 DNA follows: TGCGCCAGCAGCCAAGATAAGACAGGGAGCTCAGATACGCAGTATTTT. It encodes CASSQDKTGSSDTQYF.

This clone was seen a handful of times. The chain carries TRBV7-8 and TRBJ1-2, with a possible D match to TRBD1 (6 bases). The CDR3 is 16 residues long. The V end was cut by 4 bases, the J end by 6 bases, with 21 bases between. The V gene's germline CDR1 is SGHVS and CDR2 FQNEAQ. The CDR3 here is CASSSGTPHSSDGYTF. The CDR3 region has the DNA TGTGCCAGCAGCTCTGGGACACCCCATAGTTCCGATGGCTACACCTTC.

The chain combines TRBV5-8 with TRBJ1-5; unclear D gene. The V end lost 1 base, the J end lost 5 bases, and 22 bases lay between the germline ends. CDR1 is SGHTS, CDR2 YDEGEE, per germline. The length of the CDR3 is 18 residues. The CDR3 DNA sequence: TGTGCCAGCAGCTTGAGAGGTCCCGGCAAATCGAACCATCAGCCCCAGCATTTT. Translating gives CASSLRGPGKSNHQPQHF.

The V and J genes are TRBV10-2 and TRBJ1-1; 10 bases align to TRBD1. This CDR3 comprises 18 residues. Per the germline V gene, CDR1 is WSHSY and CDR2 is SAAADI. The junction had 9 bases not matched to a gene; V was cut back by 2 bases and J by 0 bases. CDR3: CASSEAGTGVLMNTEAFF. The CDR3 region has the DNA TGCGCCAGCAGTGAGGCGGGGACAGGGGTATTGATGAACACTGAAGCTTTCTTT.

This chain uses TRBV25-1 with TRBJ1-1, with a weak D call TRBD1 (5 bases). The CDR3 covers 15 residues. Trimming removed 8 bases from V and 1 base from J, with 17 bases in between. Germline CDR1 is MGHDK and CDR2 is SYGVNS. DNA of the CDR3: TGTGCCAGCTCTCCCAAAGGGGAGGGGAACACTGAAGCTTTCTTT. This encodes CASSPKGEGNTEAFF.